This TCR beta chain was observed in a study of blood T cell repertoires in COVID-19. Study overall: COVID-19 samples, acute and convalescent, were from the United States, Italy and Spain. Nucleic acid was either cDNA or gDNA, and it came from T cells, B-cell-depleted T cells, or PBMCs.

Sequencing was performed with immunoSEQ multiplex PCR; in TCRdb, only in-frame clones are kept and a portion is missing. The data contain tens of thousands of clones, approximately 70% of them singletons. CDR1 and CDR2 from the germline V gene are MNHEY and SVGAGI. Deletions cut 2 bases from V and 0 bases from J, with 13 bases between. The CDR3 consists of 16 residues. Judged by abundance, this clone is medium-sized. The clonotype was recovered from a man aged 80 or over with acute or convalescent COVID-19. The chain links TRBV6-5 to TRBJ2-5, with a tentative D call TRBD2 (7 bases). Sample: peripheral blood. CDR3 loop: CASSYGGGTYQETQYF. The CDR3 region has the DNA TGTGCCAGCAGTTACGGGGGGGGCACGTACCAAGAGACCCAGTACTTC.